The clone carrying this TCR beta chain turned up a few times. The sample is drawn from a study of blood T cells in healthy people across ages. Together with a sample-barcoded 5' primer, a J-beta primer mix was included in a second PCR lasting roughly 6 to 12 cycles. TCRdb recomputed calls from the 5' RACE reads with MiXCR, one row per CDR3 protein. This table has approximately 960,000 distinct CDR3 sequences, 25% to 35% appearing once. Germline CDR1 reads MGHRA; CDR2 reads YSYEKL. Trimming cost V 2 bases and J 1 base, with 8 bases left between them. There are 14 residues in the CDR3. The same data also went into a second study, on T cells of mothers and their children. That study adds: Added by the second PCR's M1S primer were sample barcodes and 2-4 random nucleotides. Each child gave approximately 3 million TCR beta CDR3 reads (each mother, over 9 million).

The sample comprised blood. This sequence was found in a woman between 40 and 55 years old in good health. This rearrangement joins TRBV4-1 to TRBJ2-5, with TRBD1 as a possible D gene (5 bases). The CDR3 bases are TGCGCCAGCAGCCAAACAGGTACCCAAGAGACCCAGTACTTC. The encoded protein is CASSQTGTQETQYF.